Reported below is one TCR beta chain. No antigen is known for it. The CDR3 is 14 residues long. Germline CDR1 LNHDA, CDR2 SQIVND (reference sequence). Trimming shortened V by 5 bases and J by 4 bases, and 14 bases separated the two germline ends. The data stem from a study of blood T cells in healthy people across ages. Study-wide findings and caveats: A roughly linear age-dependent decrease characterized TCR beta diversity per million T cells.

With a J-beta primer mix and a sample-barcoded 5' primer, a second PCR ran about 6 to 11 cycles. Template switching added a 12-random-nucleotide identifier to every cDNA molecule. TCRdb ran MiXCR on the 5' RACE reads and lists one entry per CDR3 protein. The sample includes over 1,500,000 distinct CDR3 sequences, about 50% seen only once; the top ten take approximately 2.1%. The chain employs TRBV19 and TRBJ1-2, with D uncertain. The source material was blood. This TCR was recovered from a woman in her forties in good health. The CDR3 loop reads CASSASWESYGYTF. The CDR3 DNA reads as TGTGCCAGTAGTGCCTCATGGGAAAGCTATGGCTACACCTTC.